The subject of this entry is one T cell receptor beta chain. What it binds is unknown. The primer mix had 60 Vbeta and 13 Jbeta primers. Libraries were prepared by immunoSEQ multiplex PCR; TCRdb keeps only in-frame clonotypes and omits some of them. This sample contains 75,000 to 85,000 clones. CDR3 length equals 13 residues. Germline V gene sequence: CDR1 SQVTM, CDR2 ANQGSEA. The sample is drawn from a study of cytomegalovirus exposure and HLA in healthy donors. Whole-study findings and limits: In a later analysis, the majority of CMV-associated beta chains seemingly showed HLA restriction. Earlier analysis looked at TCR beta V segments, and most were productive about 90% or about 30% of the time. Accurate prediction of most subjects' HLA-A and HLA-B alleles from TCR beta sequences was reported.

This sequence joins TRBV29-1 and TRBJ2-5; D unclear. The J call may be faulty, since TRBJ2-7 better matches the DNA end. Input material: PBMCs. This sequence was found in a man aged 18 to 29 in good health and CMV-seropositive. CDR3 loop: CSVAQASSYEQYF. In DNA form, the CDR3 reads TGCAGCGTTGCGCAGGCTAGCTCCTACGAGCAGTACTTC.